This T cell receptor beta chain was identified in a study of blood T cell repertoires in COVID-19. Methods used by the authors: Quantification of nucleated cells was approximated via reference gene primer amplification. Some clones are missing from TCRdb's copy, which holds only in-frame ones; the method was immunoSEQ multiplex PCR. Clone size and V and J calls were adopted from that table, with D and trimming inferred from the DNA. The profile shows approximately 300,000 clones, approximately 91% of them singletons. All enrollees were about 18 to 90 years old and from roughly 26 US areas. In assigning cohorts, the study relied on participant-reported clinical history. V shed 4 bases and J shed 6 bases, with 13 bases lying between them. Germline assignment: CDR1 SGHDN and CDR2 FVKESK. This CDR3 contains 14 residues.

This rearrangement joins TRBV14 to TRBJ2-1; D gene unclear. Sequences were obtained from PBMCs or T cells enriched from blood (not recorded which). This receptor was identified in a man in his 60s who had recovered from COVID-19. CDR3 in amino acids: CASSPSSRVNEQFF. The CDR3 nucleotides are TGTGCCAGCAGCCCAAGCTCTAGAGTCAATGAGCAGTTCTTC.